This record looks at one TCR beta chain sequence and its context. A much larger clone lies a single base off, so this may be a read error. This CDR3 is 13 amino acids long. Germline V gene data show CDR1 as DFQATT and CDR2 as SNEGSKA (reference sequence). Trimming took 6 bases from V and 4 from J, leaving 14 bases between them. TCR beta CDR3 regions were amplified from RNA transcripts. Carried out on the TCR CDR3, a first-round RT-PCR used the HTBI primer set. TCRdb fed the multiplex PCR reads into MiXCR, producing one record per CDR3 protein. The sample has under 350,000 distinct CDR3 sequences; over 20% are singletons. The source of the sample is a study of T cells in Graves' hyperthyroidism and ophthalmopathy. Every diagnosis used clinical symptoms, serum thyroxine and TRAb, thyroid ultrasound and orbital computed tomography.

The source material was blood. The chain links TRBV20-1 to TRBJ2-3; possibly TRBD1 for D (5 bases). The sequence was obtained from a woman aged 45-65 years with Graves' hyperthyroidism. CDR3 region: CSAWGDRSDTQYF. The CDR3 DNA sequence: TGCAGTGCGTGGGGCGACAGATCAGATACGCAGTATTTT.